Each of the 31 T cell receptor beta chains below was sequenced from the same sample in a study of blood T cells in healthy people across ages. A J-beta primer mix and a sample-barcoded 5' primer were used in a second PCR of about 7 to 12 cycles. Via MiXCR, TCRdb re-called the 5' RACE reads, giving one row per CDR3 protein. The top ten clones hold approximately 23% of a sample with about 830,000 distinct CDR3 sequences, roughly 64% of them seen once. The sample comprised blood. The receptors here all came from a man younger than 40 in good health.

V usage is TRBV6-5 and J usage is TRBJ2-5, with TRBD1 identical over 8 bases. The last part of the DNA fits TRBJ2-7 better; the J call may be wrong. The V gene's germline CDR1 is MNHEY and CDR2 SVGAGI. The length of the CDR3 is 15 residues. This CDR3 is CASSYLKGQGYEQYF. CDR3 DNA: TGTGCCAGCAGTTACTTAAAAGGACAGGGATACGAGCAGTACTTC.

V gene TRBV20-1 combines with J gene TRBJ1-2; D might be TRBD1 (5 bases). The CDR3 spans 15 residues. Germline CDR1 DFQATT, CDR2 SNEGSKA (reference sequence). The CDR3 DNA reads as TGCGCTAGTGTACAGGTTGATTGGCAGGGCTATGGCTACACCTTC. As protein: CASVQVDWQGYGYTF.

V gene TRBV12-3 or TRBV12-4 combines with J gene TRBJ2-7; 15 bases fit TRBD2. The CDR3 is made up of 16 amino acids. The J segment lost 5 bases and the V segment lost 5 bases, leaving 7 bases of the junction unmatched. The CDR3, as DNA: TGTGCCAGCAGTGATATCGGGACTAGCGGGGGGAACGAGCAGTACTTC. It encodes CASSDIGTSGGNEQYF.

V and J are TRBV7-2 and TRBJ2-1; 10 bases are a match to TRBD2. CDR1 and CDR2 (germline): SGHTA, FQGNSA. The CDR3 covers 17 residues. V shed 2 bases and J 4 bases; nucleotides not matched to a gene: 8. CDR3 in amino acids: CASSLNRRTSGYNEQFF. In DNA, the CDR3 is TGTGCCAGCAGCTTAAACAGGAGGACTAGCGGTTACAATGAGCAGTTCTTC.

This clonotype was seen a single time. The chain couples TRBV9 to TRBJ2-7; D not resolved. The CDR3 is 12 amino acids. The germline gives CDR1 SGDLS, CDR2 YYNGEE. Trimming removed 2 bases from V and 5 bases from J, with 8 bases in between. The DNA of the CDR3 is TGTGCCAGCAGCGTTAAGCTCCACGAGCAGTACTTC. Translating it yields CASSVKLHEQYF.

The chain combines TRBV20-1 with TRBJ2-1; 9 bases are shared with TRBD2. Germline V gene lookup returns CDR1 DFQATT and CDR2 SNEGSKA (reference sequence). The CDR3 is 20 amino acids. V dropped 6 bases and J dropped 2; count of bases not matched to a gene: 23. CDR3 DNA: TGCAGTGCACCTCCCAGGGGCTTAGCGGGAGTATGGTTCCCCTACAATGAGCAGTTCTTC. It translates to CSAPPRGLAGVWFPYNEQFF.

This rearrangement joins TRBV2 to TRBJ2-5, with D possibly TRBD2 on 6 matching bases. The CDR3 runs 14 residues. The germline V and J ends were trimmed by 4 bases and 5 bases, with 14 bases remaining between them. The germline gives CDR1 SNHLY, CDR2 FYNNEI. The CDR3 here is CASSVVGGDETQYF. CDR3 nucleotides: TGTGCCAGCAGTGTAGTCGGGGGTGACGAGACCCAGTACTTC. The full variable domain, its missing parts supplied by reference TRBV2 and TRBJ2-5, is EPEVTQTPSHQVTQMGQEVILRCVPISNHLYFYWYRQILGQKVEFLVSFYNNEISEKSEIFDDQFSVERPDGSNFTLKIRSTKLEDSAMYFCASSVVGGDETQYFGPGTRLLVL.

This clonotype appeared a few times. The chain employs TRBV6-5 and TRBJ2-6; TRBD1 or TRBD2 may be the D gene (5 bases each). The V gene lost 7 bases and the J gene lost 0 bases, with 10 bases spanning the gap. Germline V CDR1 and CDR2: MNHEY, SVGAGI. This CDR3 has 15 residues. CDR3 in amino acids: CASTAGSSGANVLTF. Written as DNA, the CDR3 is TGTGCCAGCACCGCAGGGAGCTCTGGGGCCAACGTCCTGACTTTC.

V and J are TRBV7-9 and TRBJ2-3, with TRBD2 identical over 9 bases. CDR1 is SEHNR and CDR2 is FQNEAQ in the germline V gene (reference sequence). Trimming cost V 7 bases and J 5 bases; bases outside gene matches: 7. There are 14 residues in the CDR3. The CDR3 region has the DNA TGTGCCAGCATCCGGAGCGGGAGGCTAGATACGCAGTATTTT. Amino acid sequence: CASIRSGRLDTQYF. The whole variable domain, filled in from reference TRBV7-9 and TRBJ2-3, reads DTGVSQNPRHKITKRGQNVTFRCDPISEHNRLYWYRQTLGQGPEFLTYFQNEAQLEKSRLLSDRFSAERPKGSFSTLEIQRTEQGDSAMYLCASIRSGRLDTQYFGPGTRLTVL.

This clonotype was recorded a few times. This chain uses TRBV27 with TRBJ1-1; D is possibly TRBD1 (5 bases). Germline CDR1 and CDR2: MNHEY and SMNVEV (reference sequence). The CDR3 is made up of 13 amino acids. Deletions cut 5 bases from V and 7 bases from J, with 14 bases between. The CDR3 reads CASSPDIGGEAFF. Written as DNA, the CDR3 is TGTGCCAGCAGTCCGGACATTGGGGGTGAAGCTTTCTTT.

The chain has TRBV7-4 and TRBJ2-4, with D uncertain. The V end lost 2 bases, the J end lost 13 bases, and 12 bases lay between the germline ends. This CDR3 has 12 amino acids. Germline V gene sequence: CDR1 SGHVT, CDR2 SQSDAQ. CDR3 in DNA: TGTGCCAGCAGCTTATTCGTTCCTTCCCAGTACTTC. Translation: CASSLFVPSQYF.

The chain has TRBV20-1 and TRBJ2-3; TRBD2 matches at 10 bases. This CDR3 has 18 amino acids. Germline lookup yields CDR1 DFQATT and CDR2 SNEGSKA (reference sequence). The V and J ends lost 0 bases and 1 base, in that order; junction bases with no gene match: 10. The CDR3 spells CSARDVHRTSGRTDTQYF. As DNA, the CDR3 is TGCAGTGCTAGAGATGTGCACCGGACTAGCGGACGCACAGATACGCAGTATTTT.

The CDR3 protein is CASSKEGVDQPQHF. Here the CDR3 DNA reads TGTGCCAGCTCGAAGGAGGGGGTCGATCAGCCCCAGCATTTT. The rearrangement links TRBV18 to TRBJ1-5; perhaps TRBD1 as D (6 bases). CDR1 and CDR2 from the germline V gene are KGHSH and LQKENI. The CDR3 has 14 amino acids. Between the trimmed V and J ends, which lost 6 bases and 5 bases, there was a span of 14 bases.

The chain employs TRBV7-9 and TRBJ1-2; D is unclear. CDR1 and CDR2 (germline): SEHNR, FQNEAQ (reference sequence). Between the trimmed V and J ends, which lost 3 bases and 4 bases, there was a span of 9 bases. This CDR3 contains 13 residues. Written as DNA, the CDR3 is TGTGCCAGCAGCTTCTTCGAGGGCTATGGCTACACCTTC. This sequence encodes CASSFFEGYGYTF.

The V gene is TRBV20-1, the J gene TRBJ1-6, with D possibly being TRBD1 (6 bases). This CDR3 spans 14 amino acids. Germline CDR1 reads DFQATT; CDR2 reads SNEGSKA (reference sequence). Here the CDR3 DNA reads TGCAGCGCCAAACTAGGTTCCACAGGGTCACCCCTCCACTTT. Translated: CSAKLGSTGSPLHF.

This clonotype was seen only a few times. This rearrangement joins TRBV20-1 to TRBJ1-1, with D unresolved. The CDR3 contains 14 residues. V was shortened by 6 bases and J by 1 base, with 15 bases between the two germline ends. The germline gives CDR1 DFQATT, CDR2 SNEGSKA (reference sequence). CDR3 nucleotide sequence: TGCAGTGCGAGGGTATCCGTTAGGAACACTGAAGCTTTCTTT. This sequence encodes CSARVSVRNTEAFF.

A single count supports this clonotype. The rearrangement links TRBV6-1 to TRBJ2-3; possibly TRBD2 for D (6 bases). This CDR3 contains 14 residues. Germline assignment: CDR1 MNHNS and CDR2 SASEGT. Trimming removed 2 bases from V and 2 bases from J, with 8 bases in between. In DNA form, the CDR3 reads TGTGCCAGCAGTGAACGGGGGTTCACAGATACGCAGTATTTT. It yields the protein CASSERGFTDTQYF.

The DNA for the CDR3 is TGTGCCAGCAGGACTACTCACAGGGGCGGCGGGGAGCTGTTTTTT. Translated: CASRTTHRGGGELFF. This chain joins TRBV28 and TRBJ2-2, with TRBD1 matching 7 bases. The CDR3 is made up of 15 amino acids. J lost 7 bases, V lost 6 bases, and 11 bases had no gene match. CDR1 is MDHEN and CDR2 is SYDVKM in the germline V gene.

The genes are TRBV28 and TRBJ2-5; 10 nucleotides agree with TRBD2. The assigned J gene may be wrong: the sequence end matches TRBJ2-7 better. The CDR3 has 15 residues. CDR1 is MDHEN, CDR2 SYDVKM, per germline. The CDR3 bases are TGTGCCAGCAGTTTAAAGCGGGGGGGTCCCTACGAGCAGTACTTC. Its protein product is CASSLKRGGPYEQYF.

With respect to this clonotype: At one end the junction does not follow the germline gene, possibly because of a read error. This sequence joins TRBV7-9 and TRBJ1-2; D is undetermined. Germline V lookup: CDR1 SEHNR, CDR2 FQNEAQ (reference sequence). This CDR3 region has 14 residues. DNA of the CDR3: TGTGCCAGCAGCCAGCTAGGAGGAAGCTATGGTTACACCTTC. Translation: CASSQLGGSYGYTF.

The CDR3 region has the DNA TGTGCCAGCAGCTTAGTACCCGGGACATCTTACGAGCAGTACTTC. Translating it yields CASSLVPGTSYEQYF. The genes are TRBV7-2 and TRBJ2-7; TRBD1 is a possible D gene (6 bases). This CDR3 is built from 15 residues. Germline V gene data show CDR1 as SGHTA and CDR2 as FQGNSA. Between the trimmed V and J ends, which lost 1 base and 4 bases, there was a span of 14 bases.

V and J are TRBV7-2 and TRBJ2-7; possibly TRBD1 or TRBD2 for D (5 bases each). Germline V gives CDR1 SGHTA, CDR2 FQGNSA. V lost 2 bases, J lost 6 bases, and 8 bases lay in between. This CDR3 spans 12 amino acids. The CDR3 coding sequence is TGTGCCAGCAGCTTACCGGGACGCGAGCAGTACTTC. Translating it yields CASSLPGREQYF.

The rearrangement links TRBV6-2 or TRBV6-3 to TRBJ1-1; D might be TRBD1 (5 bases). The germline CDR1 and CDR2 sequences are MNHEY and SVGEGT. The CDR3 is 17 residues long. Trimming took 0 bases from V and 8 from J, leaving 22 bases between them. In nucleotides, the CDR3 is TGTGCCAGCAGTTACTCATCCTGGGGACGCTCCTTAACAGAAGCTTTCTTT. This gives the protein CASSYSSWGRSLTEAFF.

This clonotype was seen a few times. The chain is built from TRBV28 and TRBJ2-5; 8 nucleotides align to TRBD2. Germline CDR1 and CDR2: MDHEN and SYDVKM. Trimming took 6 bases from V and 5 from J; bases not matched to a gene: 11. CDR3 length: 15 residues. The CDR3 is CASSLPIAGQETQYF. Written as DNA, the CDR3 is TGTGCCAGCAGCCTCCCGATAGCGGGGCAGGAGACCCAGTACTTC.

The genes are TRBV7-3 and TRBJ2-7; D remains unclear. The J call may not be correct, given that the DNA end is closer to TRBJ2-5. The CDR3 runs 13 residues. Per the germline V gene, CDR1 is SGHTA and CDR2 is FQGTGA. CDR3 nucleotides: TGTGCCAGCAGCTTAAGTAGCTGGGAGACCCAGTACTTC. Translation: CASSLSSWETQYF.

The chain's CDR3 is CAISEPGGPNTEAFF. CDR3 DNA sequence: TGTGCCATCAGTGAGCCTGGAGGACCGAACACTGAAGCTTTCTTT. The chain is built from TRBV10-3 and TRBJ1-1; D is unclear. This CDR3 region has 15 residues. Trimming took 2 bases from V and 1 from J, leaving 11 bases between them. CDR1 and CDR2 (germline): ENHRY, SYGVKD.

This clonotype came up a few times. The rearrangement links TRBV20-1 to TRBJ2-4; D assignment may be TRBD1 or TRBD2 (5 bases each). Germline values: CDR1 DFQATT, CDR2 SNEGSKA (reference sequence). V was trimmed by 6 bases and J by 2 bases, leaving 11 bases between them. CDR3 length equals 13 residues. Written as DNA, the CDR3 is TGCAGTGCGATCGAGGGGACCAAAAACATTCAGTACTTC. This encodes CSAIEGTKNIQYF.

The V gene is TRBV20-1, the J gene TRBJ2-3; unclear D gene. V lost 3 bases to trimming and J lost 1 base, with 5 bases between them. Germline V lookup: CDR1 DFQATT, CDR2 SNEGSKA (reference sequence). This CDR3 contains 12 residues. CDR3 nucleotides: TGCAGTGCTAGGCTAGGCACAGATACGCAGTATTTT. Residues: CSARLGTDTQYF.

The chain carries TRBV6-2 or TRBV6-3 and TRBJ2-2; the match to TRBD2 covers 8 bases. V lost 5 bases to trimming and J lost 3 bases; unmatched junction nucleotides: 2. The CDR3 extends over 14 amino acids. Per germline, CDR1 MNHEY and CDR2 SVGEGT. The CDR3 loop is CASSRGGHTGELFF. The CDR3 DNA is TGTGCCAGCAGTCGGGGGGGACACACCGGGGAGCTGTTTTTT.

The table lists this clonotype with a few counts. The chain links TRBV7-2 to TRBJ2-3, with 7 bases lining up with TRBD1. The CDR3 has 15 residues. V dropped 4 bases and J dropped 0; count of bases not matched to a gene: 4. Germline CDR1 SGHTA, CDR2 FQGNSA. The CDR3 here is CASSWTGTSTDTQYF. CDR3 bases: TGTGCCAGCAGCTGGACAGGAACTAGCACAGATACGCAGTATTTT. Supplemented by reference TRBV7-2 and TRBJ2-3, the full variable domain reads GAGVSQSPSNKVTEKGKDVELRCDPISGHTALYWYRQSLGQGLEFLIYFQGNSAPDKSGLPSDRFSAERTGGSVSTLTIQRTQQEDSAVYLCASSWTGTSTDTQYFGPGTRLTVL.

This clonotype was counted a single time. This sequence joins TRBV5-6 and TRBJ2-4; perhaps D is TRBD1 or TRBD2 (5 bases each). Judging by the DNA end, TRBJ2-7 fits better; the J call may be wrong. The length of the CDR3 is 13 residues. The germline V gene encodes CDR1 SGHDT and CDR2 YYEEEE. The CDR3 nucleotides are TGTGCCAGCAGCTTGCTTCCAGGGAGCGAGCAGTACTTC. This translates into CASSLLPGSEQYF.